This entry lists 13 T cell receptor beta chains sequenced from one sample in a study of T-cell memory formation after mild COVID-19. TCRdb ran MiXCR on the 5' RACE reads and lists one entry per CDR3 protein. The sample yields roughly 450,000 distinct CDR3 sequences, roughly 18% seen once. Sequenced material: PBMCs or a T cell subset sorted from them (not recorded which). Receptors originate from an adult woman who had mild COVID-19 (a few samples of this study predate the infection). Cell type and time point are not known.

The chain has TRBV27 and TRBJ2-7, with 13 bases matching TRBD2. V lost 0 bases, J lost 6 bases, and 5 bases stayed unmatched. The germline V gene encodes CDR1 MNHEY and CDR2 SMNVEV (reference sequence). This CDR3 comprises 16 residues. The DNA of the CDR3 is TGTGCCAGCAGTTTATCTCGACTAGCGGGAGGTGGCGAGCAGTACTTC. It yields the protein CASSLSRLAGGGEQYF.

The sample holds a few counts of this clonotype. The V and J genes are TRBV6-5 and TRBJ2-7, with 9 bases matching TRBD2. The junction had 7 bases not matched to a gene; V was cut back by 8 bases and J by 2 bases. The CDR3 covers 14 residues. Germline V lookup: CDR1 MNHEY, CDR2 SVGAGI. In nucleotides, the CDR3 is TGTGCCAGCCGTCCAGCGGGAGGTGCCTACGAGCAGTACTTC. This encodes CASRPAGGAYEQYF.

This clonotype has a handful of counts. In nucleotides, the CDR3 is TGTGCCAGCAGTTCGACTGCATCCTCGGCTGGAAACACCATATATTTT. Translation: CASSSTASSAGNTIYF. The chain links TRBV12-3 or TRBV12-4 to TRBJ1-3; D not resolved. The CDR3 loop spans 16 amino acids. The V gene lost 4 bases and the J gene lost 2 bases, with 15 bases spanning the gap.

V is TRBV7-9 and J is TRBJ2-5, with 8 nucleotides matching TRBD2. J gave up 7 bases and V 6 bases, and 10 bases lay outside the gene matches. Germline values: CDR1 SEHNR, CDR2 FQNEAQ (reference sequence). This CDR3 comprises 14 residues. The CDR3 bases are TGTGCCAGCAGAGGACTAGCACGGGATGGGACCCAGTACTTC. Translating it yields CASRGLARDGTQYF.

By sample fraction, this clonotype is medium-sized (0.01 to 0.1%). The chain has TRBV6-5 and TRBJ2-7; 9 nucleotides align to TRBD2. In germline, CDR1 is MNHEY, CDR2 SVGAGI. V shed 7 bases and J 2 bases; nucleotides not matched to a gene: 3. The CDR3 runs to 13 residues. The CDR3 DNA reads TGTGCCAGCAAACTAGCGGGCCCCTACGAGCAGTACTTC. Translating it yields CASKLAGPYEQYF.

This clonotype has a count of ten or more. The chain combines TRBV5-1 with TRBJ2-1; 10 bases align to TRBD1. CDR1 and CDR2 (germline): SGHRS, YFSETQ. This CDR3 contains 11 residues. The junction had 2 bases not matched to a gene; V was cut back by 3 bases and J by 14 bases. The CDR3 DNA reads TGCGCCAGCAGCTCGGGGACAGGGGAGTTCTTC. Encoded protein: CASSSGTGEFF. Based on the CDR3 plus reference TRBV5-1 and TRBJ2-1, the full variable domain is KAGVTQTPRYLIKTRGQQVTLSCSPISGHRSVSWYQQTPGQGLQFLFEYFSETQRNKGNFPGRFSGRQFSNSRSEMNVSTLELGDSALYLCASSSGTGEFFGPGTRLTVL.

The chain combines TRBV5-4 with TRBJ1-1, with a tentative D call TRBD1 (5 bases). This CDR3 contains 16 residues. Germline loops: CDR1 SGHNT, CDR2 YYREEE (reference sequence). Trimming cost V 5 bases and J 0 bases, with 17 bases left between them. CDR3 nucleotides: TGTGCCAGCAGAAAAGCAACAGGAGGACTGAACACTGAAGCTTTCTTT. Amino acids: CASRKATGGLNTEAFF.

This chain links TRBV6-1 with TRBJ1-1; a possible D gene is TRBD1 (5 bases). V lost 5 bases to trimming and J lost 3 bases, with 13 bases between them. The CDR3 extends over 14 amino acids. Germline CDR1 reads MNHNS; CDR2 reads SASEGT. The CDR3 bases are TGTGCCAGCAGTCGGGCAGGGTCGCACACTGAAGCTTTCTTT. This codes for CASSRAGSHTEAFF.

The chain recombines TRBV6-5 with TRBJ1-4; 8 bases are shared with TRBD1. The trim removed 6 bases at V and 4 bases at J, leaving 7 bases unmatched. This CDR3 has 15 amino acids. Per the germline V gene, CDR1 is MNHEY and CDR2 is SVGAGI. The DNA for the CDR3 is TGTGCCAGCAGATCCCAGGGGGCGGTTAATGAAAAACTGTTTTTT. Translated: CASRSQGAVNEKLFF.

Only a few counts were recorded for this clonotype. V gene TRBV6-6 combines with J gene TRBJ2-3, with 7 bases matching TRBD1. Trimming removed 0 bases from V and 6 bases from J; junction bases left unmatched: 9. This CDR3 comprises 16 residues. CDR1 and CDR2 (germline): MNHNY, SVGAGI (reference sequence). The CDR3 DNA is TGTGCCAGCAGTTACTCCGACAGGGCGAGGGGGGATACGCAGTATTTT. This encodes CASSYSDRARGDTQYF.

This clonotype was seen only a few times. The chain couples TRBV7-9 to TRBJ2-4, with 12 bases lining up with TRBD1. The V gene's germline CDR1 is SEHNR and CDR2 FQNEAQ (reference sequence). Germline trimming cut 5 bases from V and 2 bases from J; bases unmatched to any gene: 4. There are 16 residues in the CDR3. CDR3 sequence reads: CASSTGTGGSKNIQYF. The CDR3 DNA sequence: TGTGCCAGCAGCACCGGGACAGGGGGCTCCAAAAACATTCAGTACTTC.

Concerning this clonotype: Sequence at one end of the junction differs from germline and may be a read error. Here the CDR3 reads CARSGDRASGYTF. DNA for the CDR3: TGTGCCCGTAGTGGGGACAGGGCATCCGGCTACACCTTC. This chain uses TRBV19 with TRBJ1-2; TRBD1 matches at 9 bases. The CDR3 loop spans 13 amino acids. Germline values: CDR1 LNHDA, CDR2 SQIVND (reference sequence). The whole variable domain, filled in from reference TRBV19 and TRBJ1-2, reads DGGITQSPKYLFRKEGQNVTLSCEQNLNHDAMYWYRQDPGQGLRLIYYSQIVNDFQKGDIAEGYSVSREKKESFPLTVTSAQKNPTAFYLCARSGDRASGYTFGSGTRLTVV.

This clonotype was picked up a small number of times. The chain combines TRBV12-3 or TRBV12-4 with TRBJ1-2; D is unresolved. This CDR3 is built from 15 residues. With 2 bases removed from V and 4 bases from J, the gap between germline ends came to 14 bases. The CDR3 bases are TGTGCCAGCAGTTTAATTTCACCACGAGGCTATGGCTACACCTTC. Residues: CASSLISPRGYGYTF.